A selection of T cell receptor beta chains follows, all from one sample in a study of blood T cell repertoires in COVID-19. The protocol was immunoSEQ multiplex PCR, while the TCRdb copy is restricted to in-frame clones and leaves out a portion. In the table there are fewer than 85,000 clones, around 82% of which are singletons. Source material: peripheral blood. Source of these receptors: a human donor in a cohort sampled during active COVID-19. Both conserved end residues are trimmed from each CDR3. D genes are given only for firm matches. Only part of the rows carry a size: once, few, many, or a class if the clone is expanded.

clone size: NA
D gene: TRBD1
V gene: TRBV15
CDR3 protein: ATSVGTGALTDTQY

clone size: NA
D gene: NA
V gene: TRBV28
CDR3 protein: ASSFRGGGPREKLF

clone size: NA
D gene: NA
V gene: TRBV6-6
CDR3 protein: ASSYYPQDEQY

clone size: NA
D gene: TRBD1
V gene: TRBV11-2
CDR3 protein: ASSSGSGGGGYGYT

clone size: NA
D gene: NA
V gene: TRBV2
CDR3 protein: ASSVLTGLQF

clone size: NA
D gene: TRBD1
V gene: TRBV4-1
CDR3 protein: ASSRGQDSLAKNIQY

clone size: NA
D gene: TRBD1
V gene: TRBV7-9
CDR3 protein: ASSRDRANEKLF

clone size: NA
D gene: NA
V gene: TRBV6-6
CDR3 protein: ASSSGTANIQY

clone size: NA
D gene: TRBD1
V gene: TRBV19
CDR3 protein: ASSDRDRGYNSPLH

clone size: NA
D gene: TRBD1
V gene: TRBV5-1
CDR3 protein: ASSPQGQGARETQY

clone size: NA
D gene: NA
V gene: TRBV9
CDR3 protein: ASSATGVRHSGNTIY

clone size: once
D gene: TRBD2
V gene: TRBV27
CDR3 protein: ASSILGGAPSGANVLT

clone size: NA
D gene: TRBD1
V gene: TRBV7-8
CDR3 protein: ASSSRTGGVYEQY

clone size: NA
D gene: NA
V gene: TRBV7-9
CDR3 protein: ASSRDLSYEQY

clone size: NA
D gene: TRBD2
V gene: TRBV7-8
CDR3 protein: ASSFTGFSGGNYEQY

clone size: NA
D gene: TRBD1
V gene: TRBV7-9
CDR3 protein: ASSQDRGYGYT

clone size: few
D gene: TRBD1
V gene: TRBV5-4
CDR3 protein: ASSRRVGQGTTGELF

clone size: few
D gene: NA
V gene: TRBV19
CDR3 protein: ASSMRVTEQF

clone size: NA
D gene: NA
V gene: TRBV6-4
CDR3 protein: ASSDSIPGPSYEQY

clone size: NA
D gene: TRBD2
V gene: TRBV4-3
CDR3 protein: ASSQGLAGGPYNEQF

clone size: NA
D gene: NA
V gene: TRBV29-1
CDR3 protein: SVEPGSSEYNEQF

clone size: few
D gene: NA
V gene: TRBV6-1
CDR3 protein: ASSEPIGPEAF

clone size: NA
D gene: NA
V gene: TRBV28
CDR3 protein: ASSLSSAGAEQY

clone size: NA
D gene: TRBD2
V gene: TRBV15
CDR3 protein: ATSRGLAGTDTQY

clone size: NA
D gene: NA
V gene: TRBV28
CDR3 protein: ASSRGAVGYEQY

clone size: NA
D gene: NA
V gene: TRBV28
CDR3 protein: ASSLYGVGEQF

clone size: NA
D gene: TRBD1
V gene: TRBV4-1
CDR3 protein: ASSHLRGTGRSGEKLF

clone size: few
D gene: NA
V gene: TRBV5-1
CDR3 protein: ASSGSGEQF

clone size: NA
D gene: NA
V gene: TRBV5-6
CDR3 protein: ASSRGRQGRTQY

clone size: NA
D gene: NA
V gene: TRBV5-4
CDR3 protein: ASRPGNQQYNEQF

clone size: NA
D gene: NA
V gene: TRBV2
CDR3 protein: ASSEWGVAETQY

clone size: NA
D gene: TRBD1
V gene: TRBV19
CDR3 protein: ASRPDRSGTEAF

clone size: NA
D gene: NA
V gene: TRBV10-2
CDR3 protein: ASSDGFPYEQY

clone size: NA
D gene: NA
V gene: TRBV5-4
CDR3 protein: ASSRTGWTEAF

clone size: NA
D gene: TRBD1
V gene: TRBV6-1
CDR3 protein: ASSEFETGGNEQF

clone size: NA
D gene: TRBD1
V gene: TRBV2
CDR3 protein: ASSTGTGTYEQY

clone size: NA
D gene: NA
V gene: TRBV6-4
CDR3 protein: ASSDTLIETQY

clone size: NA
D gene: NA
V gene: TRBV3-1/TRBV3-2
CDR3 protein: ASSQDYRGGGYT

clone size: NA
D gene: NA
V gene: TRBV7-9
CDR3 protein: ASPTEERLRNTGELF

clone size: NA
D gene: NA
V gene: TRBV5-1
CDR3 protein: ASSLTGYEQY

clone size: NA
D gene: TRBD1
V gene: TRBV6-1
CDR3 protein: ASSEGDSQLFGYEQY

clone size: NA
D gene: NA
V gene: TRBV3-1/TRBV3-2
CDR3 protein: ASSQGRVGTGETQY

clone size: NA
D gene: TRBD2
V gene: TRBV6-6
CDR3 protein: ASSPLTTSGGADEQY

clone size: once
D gene: TRBD1
V gene: TRBV6-5
CDR3 protein: ASRDRGNTEAF

clone size: NA
D gene: NA
V gene: TRBV28
CDR3 protein: ASRPPGGINTIY

clone size: NA
D gene: TRBD1
V gene: TRBV10-3
CDR3 protein: AIKGTDSYNEQF

clone size: NA
D gene: NA
V gene: TRBV11-2
CDR3 protein: ASSLGAGLSYEQY

clone size: once
D gene: NA
V gene: TRBV3-1/TRBV3-2
CDR3 protein: ASSQMGLRKAF